The clone carrying this T cell receptor (beta chain) has a count of ten or more. The antigen is undetermined. This record belongs to a study of identical twins. Findings and caveats of the study: Not following the same donors, the study drew its conclusions from cross-sectional statistical analysis. Insertions ran lower in abundant cord blood beta clonotypes, though not in memory repertoires.

TCRdb analysed the 5' RACE reads with MiXCR anew, one entry per CDR3 protein. The sample yields over 250,000 distinct CDR3 sequences, less than 9.5% seen once. The same sample was also used in a study of yellow fever vaccine responses in identical twins.

The receptor comes from a woman aged 18-29 years in good health. Sequences were obtained from CD8+ T cells sorted from blood.

The CDR3 sequence is CASSQASGGSYEQYF. DNA for the CDR3: TGTGCCAGCAGCCAAGCCAGCGGGGGGTCCTACGAGCAGTACTTC. The chain links TRBV4-2 to TRBJ2-7; 9 nucleotides match TRBD2. The CDR3 has 15 amino acids. In germline, CDR1 is LGHNA, CDR2 YNFKEQ. Trimming at V came to 1 base and at J to 1 base, leaving 2 bases not matched to a gene.